This T cell receptor (beta chain) comes out of a study of STAT5B mutations in CD4+ large granular lymphocyte leukemia. Study-wide context: Among healthy donors, a particular HLA allele went with more CDR3 'QG' motifs.

V shed 2 bases and J shed 9 bases, with 16 bases lying between them. Germline CDR1 is MNHNS and CDR2 is SASEGT. The length of the CDR3 is 14 residues. Data came from immunoSEQ multiplex PCR; TCRdb stores just in-frame clones and leaves some out. This table holds 15,000 to 20,000 clones, approximately 84% found once. V and J are TRBV6-1 and TRBJ1-2, with TRBD1 as a possible D gene (5 bases). The clonotype comes from a human donor in good health. Sequenced: CD4+ T cells from blood buffy coats. The CDR3 loop is CASSESRQGLRYTF. The DNA for the CDR3 is TGTGCCAGCAGTGAAAGTCGTCAGGGTCTTCGCTACACCTTC.